Presented here are 23 T cell receptor beta chains from one specimen sequenced in a study of CD8 T cells in ankylosing spondylitis. Regarding the study as a whole: About 8 highly homologous variants made up a TCR beta motif that seemed to typify ankylosing spondylitis blood.

What these receptors recognize is not known. TCRdb processed the 5' RACE reads anew with MiXCR; each CDR3 protein has one entry. The sample yields some 450,000 distinct CDR3 sequences, under 20% seen once. The sequenced sample consisted of blood, either unsorted or a sorted T cell fraction (not recorded which). The receptors shown here come from a male donor with ankylosing spondylitis.

This clonotype was observed a handful of times. This chain connects TRBV6-1 to TRBJ2-7, with D possibly being TRBD1 (6 bases). The CDR3 loop spans 12 amino acids. Trimming took off 10 bases at V and 3 bases at J, with 13 bases between the two ends. From germline, CDR1 is MNHNS and CDR2 SASEGT. The CDR3, as DNA: TGTGCCACCACCCGGGACAACTACGAGCAGTACTTC. As protein: CATTRDNYEQYF.

The gene calls are TRBV5-4 and TRBJ2-2; tentatively, D is TRBD2 (5 bases). Trimming took 10 bases from V and 1 from J, leaving 11 bases between them. The length of the CDR3 is 13 residues. Germline values: CDR1 SGHNT, CDR2 YYREEE (reference sequence). CDR3 DNA sequence: TGTGCCGGAAAAGCGGTGAACACCGGGGAGCTGTTTTTT. This encodes CAGKAVNTGELFF.

In its sample, this clonotype was seen once. This rearrangement joins TRBV3-1 to TRBJ2-3, with D possibly called TRBD1 or TRBD2 (5 bases each). The CDR3 is 17 amino acids. Trimming stripped 5 bases from V and 6 bases from J, with 24 bases between. Per the germline V gene, CDR1 is LGHDT and CDR2 is YNNKEL (reference sequence). CDR3 loop: CASSNGNGDLRGDTQYF. The CDR3 nucleotides are TGTGCCAGCAGCAATGGTAACGGAGACCTTCGGGGCGATACGCAGTATTTT.

The CDR3 DNA is TGTGCCAGCAGCTTAGTTCTCCCAGAAGCCTACAATGAGCAGTTCTTC. Amino acids: CASSLVLPEAYNEQFF. The chain employs TRBV7-4 and TRBJ2-1; no reliable D call. CDR3 length equals 16 residues. V shed 1 base and J shed 2 bases, with 12 bases lying between them. Germline assignment: CDR1 SGHVT and CDR2 SQSDAQ. Together with reference TRBV7-4 and TRBJ2-1, the CDR3 gives the full variable domain: GAGVSQSPRYKVAKRGRDVALRCDSISGHVTLYWYRQTLGQGSEVLTYSQSDAQRDKSGRPSGRFSAERPERSVSTLKIQRTEQGDSAVYLCASSLVLPEAYNEQFFGPGTRLTVL.

This clonotype was detected a few times. The chain couples TRBV6-2 or TRBV6-3 to TRBJ2-7; 7 positions match TRBD2. V lost 7 bases to trimming and J lost 4 bases; unmatched junction nucleotides: 10. This CDR3 is 14 amino acids long. Looked up from germline, CDR1 is MNHEY and CDR2 is SVGEGT. The chain's CDR3 is CASTKRGVFYEQYF. CDR3 coding DNA: TGTGCCAGCACCAAACGGGGGGTGTTTTACGAGCAGTACTTC.

This clonotype was detected a few times. The junction and the germline gene differ at one end; a read error may be behind it. This chain uses TRBV29-1 with TRBJ1-3; D is ambiguous. This CDR3 is 14 amino acids long. Germline CDR1 and CDR2: SQVTM and ANQGSEA. The chain's CDR3 is CSVEGTDSGITIYF. The CDR3 coding sequence is TGCAGCGTTGAAGGGACTGACTCTGGAATCACCATATATTTT.

The chain recombines TRBV30 with TRBJ2-2, with 7 bases fitting TRBD2. This CDR3 has 13 residues. The trim removed 4 bases at V and 3 bases at J, leaving 2 bases unmatched. The germline gives CDR1 GTSNPN, CDR2 SVGIG (reference sequence). The CDR3 bases are TGTGCCTGGACTAGCGGTTACACCGGGGAGCTGTTTTTT. As protein: CAWTSGYTGELFF.

In this sample, this clonotype turned up a few times. The gene calls are TRBV6-1 and TRBJ2-7; TRBD1 is a possible D gene (6 bases). CDR1 and CDR2 (germline): MNHNS, SASEGT. The V gene lost 8 bases and the J gene lost 3 bases, with 14 bases spanning the gap. The CDR3 contains 13 residues. As DNA, the CDR3 is TGTGCCAGCGGGGGCAGGGTAGACTACGAGCAGTACTTC. Encoded protein: CASGGRVDYEQYF.

The table lists this clonotype with a few counts. The DNA for the CDR3 is TGTGCCAGCAGCTTGGCGGGTCAGAATGAGCAGTTCTTC. Translation gives CASSLAGQNEQFF. This chain joins TRBV5-4 and TRBJ2-1, with D unclear. The CDR3 is made up of 13 amino acids. The V gene lost 0 bases and the J gene lost 7 bases, with 8 bases spanning the gap. From germline, CDR1 is SGHNT and CDR2 YYREEE (reference sequence).

This clonotype was counted only a few times. V is TRBV30 and J is TRBJ2-1, with D maybe TRBD2 (5 bases). The CDR3 sequence is 15 residues long. Deletions cut 5 bases from V and 0 bases from J, with 14 bases between. CDR1 and CDR2 (germline): GTSNPN, SVGIG (reference sequence). The CDR3 DNA sequence: TGTGCCTGGGGGAGTGGAGGCAGCTCCTACAATGAGCAGTTCTTC. Its protein is CAWGSGGSSYNEQFF.

This clonotype has more than one count but fewer than ten. The rearrangement joins TRBV5-1 to TRBJ2-2, with D possibly being TRBD1 or TRBD2 (6 bases each). The CDR3 spans 15 residues. CDR1 is SGHRS and CDR2 is YFSETQ in the germline V gene. V was shortened by 2 bases and J by 5 bases, with 13 bases between the two germline ends. CDR3 nucleotides: TGCGCCAGCAGCTTATCCGGGGGCAAAACCGGGGAGCTGTTTTTT. It yields the protein CASSLSGGKTGELFF.

This clonotype has only a few counts. The V gene is TRBV6-1, the J gene TRBJ2-7; D is undetermined. Looked up from germline, CDR1 is MNHNS and CDR2 is SASEGT. The CDR3 covers 11 residues. V gave up 4 bases and J gave up 6 bases, with 7 bases separating them. The CDR3 sequence is CASSVIAEQYF. DNA for the CDR3: TGTGCCAGCAGTGTGATTGCCGAGCAGTACTTC.

There are a few counts of this clonotype. The CDR3 DNA reads TGCAGTGCTAGAGTGACACCCTACGAGCAGTACTTC. Protein sequence: CSARVTPYEQYF. The chain couples TRBV20-1 to TRBJ2-7; D unresolved. Germline CDR1 is DFQATT and CDR2 is SNEGSKA (reference sequence). The CDR3 totals 12 residues. V lost 1 base to trimming and J lost 2 bases, with 6 bases between them.

The chain couples TRBV6-6 to TRBJ2-5, with D uncertain. The CDR3 has 12 residues. The V and J ends lost 6 bases and 6 bases respectively, with 11 bases between them. CDR1 is MNHNY and CDR2 is SVGAGI in the germline V gene (reference sequence). The CDR3 nucleotides are TGTGCCAGCAGACAACCCTCCCAGACCCAGTACTTC. Amino acid sequence: CASRQPSQTQYF.

This clonotype was recorded a few times. V and J are TRBV9 and TRBJ1-3; no reliable D call. V lost 0 bases to trimming and J lost 0 bases, with 7 bases between them. This CDR3 region has 15 residues. Germline V lookup: CDR1 SGDLS, CDR2 YYNGEE. In DNA, the CDR3 is TGTGCCAGCAGCGTAGACAGCTTCTCTGGAAACACCATATATTTT. Amino acid sequence: CASSVDSFSGNTIYF.

This clonotype came up many times. J is TRBJ2-7 and V is TRBV7-6; 9 bases line up with TRBD1. The CDR3 has 16 amino acids. CDR1 SGHVS and CDR2 FNYEAQ come from the germline V gene. The J segment lost 3 bases and the V segment lost 1 base, leaving 7 bases of the junction unmatched. In nucleotides, the CDR3 is TGTGCCAGCAGCTTAGGTTCGGGACAGGGTGGCTACGAGCAGTACTTC. This sequence encodes CASSLGSGQGGYEQYF. Using reference TRBV7-6 and TRBJ2-7 for the parts outside the CDR3, the full variable domain is GAGVSQSPRYKVTKRGQDVALRCDPISGHVSLYWYRQALGQGPEFLTYFNYEAQQDKSGLPNDRFSAERPEGSISTLTIQRTEQRDSAMYRCASSLGSGQGGYEQYFGPGTRLTVT.

This chain's CDR3 is CASSPGDRVMGDTQYF. The CDR3 bases are TGTGCCAGCTCACCGGGCGACAGGGTCATGGGAGATACGCAGTATTTT. The chain couples TRBV18 to TRBJ2-3; 7 positions match TRBD1. Germline trimming cut 3 bases from V and 5 bases from J; bases unmatched to any gene: 11. This CDR3 spans 16 amino acids. CDR1 and CDR2 from the germline V gene are KGHSH and LQKENI.

The J gene is TRBJ2-7, the V gene TRBV7-8, with D unclear. Trimming stripped 0 bases from V and 2 bases from J, with 14 bases between. The CDR3 has 16 residues. Germline CDR1 reads SGHVS; CDR2 reads FQNEAQ. The CDR3 region has the DNA TGTGCCAGCAGCTTAGCGGAAGGGCAGCGAACCTACGAGCAGTACTTC. Protein product: CASSLAEGQRTYEQYF.

In this sample, this clonotype turned up many times. The chain uses TRBV6-1 and TRBJ2-2, with D perhaps TRBD1 or TRBD2 (5 bases each). The germline CDR1 and CDR2 sequences are MNHNS and SASEGT. This CDR3 contains 13 residues. The V and J ends lost 5 bases and 4 bases respectively, with 8 bases between them. CDR3: CASSRGTTGELFF. DNA of the CDR3: TGTGCCAGCAGTAGAGGGACCACCGGGGAGCTGTTTTTT.

The chain has TRBV6-5 and TRBJ2-3; D is ambiguous. Germline CDR1 and CDR2: MNHEY and SVGAGI. The CDR3 is 14 amino acids. The V end lost 0 bases, the J end lost 5 bases, and 9 bases lay between the germline ends. CDR3: CASSYSVSGDTQYF. The CDR3 region has the DNA TGTGCCAGCAGTTACTCAGTTTCCGGAGATACGCAGTATTTT.

The genes are TRBV9 and TRBJ2-1, with D possibly TRBD1 on 6 matching bases. Germline V lookup: CDR1 SGDLS, CDR2 YYNGEE. This CDR3 region has 15 residues. The V and J ends lost 3 bases and 3 bases respectively, with 13 bases between them. Here the CDR3 DNA reads TGTGCCAGCAGCGCCAGACAGGACCTCTACAATGAGCAGTTCTTC. Amino acids: CASSARQDLYNEQFF.

This chain connects TRBV7-9 to TRBJ2-3; the D gene is possibly TRBD2 (6 bases). Germline CDR1 is SEHNR and CDR2 is FQNEAQ (reference sequence). This CDR3 is built from 14 residues. V dropped 3 bases and J dropped 6 bases, with 13 bases sitting between them. CDR3 sequence reads: CASSFSGAGDTQYF. The CDR3 coding sequence is TGTGCCAGCAGCTTTAGCGGAGCCGGGGATACGCAGTATTTT.

This chain uses TRBV14 with TRBJ1-3; D is perhaps TRBD1 (5 bases). Trimming shortened V by 5 bases and J by 5 bases, and 13 bases separated the two germline ends. This CDR3 region has 14 residues. The V gene's germline CDR1 is SGHDN and CDR2 FVKESK. The CDR3 DNA reads as TGTGCCAGCAGCGAGGCAGGGAAAAGAAACACCATATATTTT. Amino acid sequence: CASSEAGKRNTIYF.